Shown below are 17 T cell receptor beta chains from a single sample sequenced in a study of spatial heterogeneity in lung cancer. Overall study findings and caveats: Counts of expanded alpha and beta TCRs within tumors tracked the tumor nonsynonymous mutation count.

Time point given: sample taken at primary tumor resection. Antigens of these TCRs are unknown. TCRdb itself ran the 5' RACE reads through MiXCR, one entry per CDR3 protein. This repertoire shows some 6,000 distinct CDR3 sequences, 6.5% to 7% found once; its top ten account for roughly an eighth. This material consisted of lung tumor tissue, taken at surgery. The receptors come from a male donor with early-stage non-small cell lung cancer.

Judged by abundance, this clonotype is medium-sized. CDR3 nucleotide sequence: TGTGCCAGCAGCTTACGGACTAGTTCAAACATTCAGTACTTC. It translates to CASSLRTSSNIQYF. V gene TRBV13 combines with J gene TRBJ2-4; 7 positions agree with TRBD2. The CDR3 length is 14 residues. Germline CDR1 PRHDT, CDR2 FYEKMQ (reference sequence). The trim removed 2 bases at V and 6 bases at J, leaving 4 bases unmatched.

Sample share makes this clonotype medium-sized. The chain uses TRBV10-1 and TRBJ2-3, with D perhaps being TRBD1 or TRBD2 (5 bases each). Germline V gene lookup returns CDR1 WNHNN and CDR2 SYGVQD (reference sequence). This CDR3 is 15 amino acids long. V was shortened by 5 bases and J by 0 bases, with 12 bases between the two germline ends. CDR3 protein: CASSPSGRSTDTQYF. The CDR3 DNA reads TGCGCCAGCAGTCCCTCGGGACGCAGCACAGATACGCAGTATTTT.

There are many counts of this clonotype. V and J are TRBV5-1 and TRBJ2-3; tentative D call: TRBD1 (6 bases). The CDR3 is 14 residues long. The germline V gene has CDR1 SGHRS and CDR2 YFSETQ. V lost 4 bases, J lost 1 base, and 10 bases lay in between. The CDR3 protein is CASSEDSRTDTQYF. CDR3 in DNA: TGCGCCAGCAGCGAGGACAGTCGCACAGATACGCAGTATTTT.

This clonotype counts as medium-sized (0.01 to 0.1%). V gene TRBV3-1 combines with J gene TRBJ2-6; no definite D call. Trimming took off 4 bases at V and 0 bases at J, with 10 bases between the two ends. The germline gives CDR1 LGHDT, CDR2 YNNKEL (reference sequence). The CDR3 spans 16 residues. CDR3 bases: TGTGCCAGCAGCCCGCGACCGAGCTCTGGGGCCAACGTCCTGACTTTC. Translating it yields CASSPRPSSGANVLTF.

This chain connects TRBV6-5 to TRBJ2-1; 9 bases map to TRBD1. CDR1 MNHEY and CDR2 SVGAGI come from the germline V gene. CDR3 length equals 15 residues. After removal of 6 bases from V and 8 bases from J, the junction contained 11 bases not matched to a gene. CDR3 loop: CASRTGTGFFHEQFF. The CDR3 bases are TGTGCCAGCAGAACCGGGACAGGGTTCTTTCATGAGCAGTTCTTC.

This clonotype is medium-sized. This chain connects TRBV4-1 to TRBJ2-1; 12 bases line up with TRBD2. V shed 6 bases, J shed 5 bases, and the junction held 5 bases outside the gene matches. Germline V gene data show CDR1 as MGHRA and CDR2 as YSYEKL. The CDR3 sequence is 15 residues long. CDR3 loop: CASRLLAGGHNEQFF. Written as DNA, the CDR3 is TGCGCCAGCAGACTACTAGCGGGGGGACACAATGAGCAGTTCTTC.

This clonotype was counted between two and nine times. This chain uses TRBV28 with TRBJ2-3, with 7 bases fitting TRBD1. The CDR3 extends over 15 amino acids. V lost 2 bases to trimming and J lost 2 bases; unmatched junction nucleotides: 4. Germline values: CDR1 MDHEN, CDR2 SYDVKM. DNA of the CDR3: TGTGCCAGCAGTTTAAGGACAGGATCCACAGATACGCAGTATTTT. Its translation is CASSLRTGSTDTQYF.

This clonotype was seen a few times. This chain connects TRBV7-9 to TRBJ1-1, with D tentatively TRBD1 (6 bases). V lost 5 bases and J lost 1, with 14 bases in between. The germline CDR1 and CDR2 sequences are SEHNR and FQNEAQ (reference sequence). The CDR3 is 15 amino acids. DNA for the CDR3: TGTGCCAGCAGCCCGCCGGGGGCTCAGAACACTGAAGCTTTCTTT. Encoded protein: CASSPPGAQNTEAFF.

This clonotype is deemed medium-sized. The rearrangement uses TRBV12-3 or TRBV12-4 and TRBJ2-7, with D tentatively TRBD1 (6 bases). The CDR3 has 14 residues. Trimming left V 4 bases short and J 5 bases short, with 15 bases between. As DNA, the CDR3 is TGTGCCAGCAGTTCTCAGGGGACATTACACGAGCAGTACTTC. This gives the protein CASSSQGTLHEQYF.

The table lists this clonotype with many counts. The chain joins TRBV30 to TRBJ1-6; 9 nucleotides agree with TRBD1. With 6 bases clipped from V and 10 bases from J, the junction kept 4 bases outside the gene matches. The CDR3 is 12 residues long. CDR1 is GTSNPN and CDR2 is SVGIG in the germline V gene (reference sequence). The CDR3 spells CACGQGPSPLHF. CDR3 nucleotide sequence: TGTGCCTGTGGACAGGGGCCGTCACCCCTCCACTTT.

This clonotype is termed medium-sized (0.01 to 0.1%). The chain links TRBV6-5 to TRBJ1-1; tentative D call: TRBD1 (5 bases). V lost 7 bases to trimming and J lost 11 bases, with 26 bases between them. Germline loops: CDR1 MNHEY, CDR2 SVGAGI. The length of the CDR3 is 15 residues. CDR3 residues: CASTPPGTSSSWAFF. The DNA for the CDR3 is TGTGCCAGCACTCCACCCGGGACCTCAAGCTCCTGGGCTTTCTTT.

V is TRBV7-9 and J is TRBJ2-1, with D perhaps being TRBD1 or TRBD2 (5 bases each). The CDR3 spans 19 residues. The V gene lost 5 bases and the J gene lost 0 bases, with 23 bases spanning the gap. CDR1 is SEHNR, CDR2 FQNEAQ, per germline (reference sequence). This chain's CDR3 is CASSPPARGPSGSYNEQFF. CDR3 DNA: TGTGCCAGCAGCCCCCCCGCCCGGGGACCCTCCGGCTCCTACAATGAGCAGTTCTTC.

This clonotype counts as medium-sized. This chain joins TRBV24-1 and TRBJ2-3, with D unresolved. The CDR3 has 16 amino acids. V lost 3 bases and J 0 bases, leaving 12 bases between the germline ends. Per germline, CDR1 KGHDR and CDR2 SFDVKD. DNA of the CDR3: TGTGCCACCAGTGATCGACAAGGATCAAGCACAGATACGCAGTATTTT. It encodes CATSDRQGSSTDTQYF.

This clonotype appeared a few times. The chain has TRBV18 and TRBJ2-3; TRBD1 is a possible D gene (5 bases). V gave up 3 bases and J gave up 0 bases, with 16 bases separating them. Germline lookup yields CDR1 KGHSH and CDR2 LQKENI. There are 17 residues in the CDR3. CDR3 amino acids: CASSPQPGPRSTDTQYF. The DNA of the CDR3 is TGTGCCAGCTCACCCCAACCAGGGCCCCGTAGCACAGATACGCAGTATTTT.

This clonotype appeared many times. The CDR3 is CAWKKGTAYEQYF. CDR3 in DNA: TGTGCCTGGAAAAAGGGGACGGCCTACGAGCAGTACTTC. The chain joins TRBV30 to TRBJ2-7, with D perhaps TRBD1 or TRBD2 (5 bases each). Germline V gives CDR1 GTSNPN, CDR2 SVGIG (reference sequence). The CDR3 is 13 amino acids. Trimming removed 4 bases from V and 2 bases from J, with 12 bases in between.

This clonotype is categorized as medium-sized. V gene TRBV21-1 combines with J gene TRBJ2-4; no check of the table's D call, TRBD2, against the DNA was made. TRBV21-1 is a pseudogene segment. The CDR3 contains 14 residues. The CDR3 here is CASSKRILVFIQYF. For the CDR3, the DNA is TGTGCCAGCAGCAAACGGATACTAGTATTCATTCAGTACTTC.

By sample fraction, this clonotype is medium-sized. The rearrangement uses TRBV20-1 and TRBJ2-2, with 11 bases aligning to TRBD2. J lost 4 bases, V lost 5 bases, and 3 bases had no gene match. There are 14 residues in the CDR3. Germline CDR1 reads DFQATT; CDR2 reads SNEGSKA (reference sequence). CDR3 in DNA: TGCAGTGCTGTTAGCGGGGGGGCCACCGGGGAGCTGTTTTTT. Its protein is CSAVSGGATGELFF.